This T cell receptor beta chain was observed in a study of spatial heterogeneity in lung cancer. V shed 4 bases and J 4 bases; nucleotides not matched to a gene: 3. CDR3 length equals 13 residues. From germline, CDR1 is SEHNR and CDR2 FQNEAQ (reference sequence). MiXCR, run by TCRdb on the 5' RACE reads, gives a single entry per CDR3 protein. The data contain some 43,000 distinct CDR3 sequences, approximately 10% of them singletons. The time point is: blood at routine non-recurrence follow-up after resection. Tumor, nontumor lung or frozen PBMC supplied whole RNA, sequenced without sorting. V and J are TRBV7-9 and TRBJ2-7; TRBD1 matches at 8 bases. The source of this sequence is a female donor with early-stage non-small cell lung cancer. The sequencing here drew on PBMCs, taken at follow-up. The CDR3 protein is CASSWDRLYEQYF. Written as DNA, the CDR3 is TGTGCCAGCAGCTGGGACAGGCTATACGAGCAGTACTTC.